This T cell receptor (beta chain) was sequenced during a study of tumor-infiltrating lymphocytes in primary liver carcinoma. This clonotype occurred many times. Co-extracting RNA and DNA was done with about 17-30 mg of unsorted bulk tissue as input. From around 500 ng of total RNA, TCR beta-specific cDNA was reverse-transcribed using a constant-region primer. TCR beta libraries came from three nested multiplex PCR rounds using slightly modified ARM-PCR. TCRdb reprocessed the multiplex PCR reads via MiXCR and lists one record per CDR3 protein. The sample has about 50,000 distinct CDR3 sequences, about 78% seen once. This TCR was sampled from a middle-aged man with primary liver carcinoma and hepatitis B virus infection. The material sequenced was liver tumor tissue from sampling region 5. As for subset: tumor region T5, tumor centre.

CDR3 sequence: CASSPRTSGLSYEQYF. Written as DNA, the CDR3 is TGTGCCAGCAGCCCAAGGACTAGCGGGCTTTCCTACGAGCAGTACTTC. The chain is built from TRBV28 and TRBJ2-7, with 11 bases lining up with TRBD2. This CDR3 spans 16 amino acids. Germline trimming cut 6 bases from V and 1 base from J; bases unmatched to any gene: 8. Germline CDR1 MDHEN, CDR2 SYDVKM.